These T cell receptor beta chains were read from a single sample in a study of beta chain features in type 1 diabetes. Data came from immunoSEQ multiplex PCR; TCRdb stores just in-frame clones and leaves some out. The sample holds around 340,000 clones, approximately 9.9% seen once. The sample was central memory CD4+ T cells from blood. The source of these receptors is a young man with type 1 diabetes. Both conserved end residues are trimmed from each CDR3. Clone size is given for some rows only: seen once, a few or many times, or a class if the clone is expanded.

J gene,CDR3 length,V gene,clone size,CDR3 protein
TRBJ2-3,13,TRBV11-2,few,ASSFGGGGTDTQY
TRBJ2-1,13,TRBV6-5,-,ASSRSGDSYNEQF
TRBJ2-5,12,TRBV9,few,ASSGLTGEETQY
TRBJ2-3,12,TRBV29-1,many,SVEGLASTDTQY
TRBJ1-2,12,TRBV2,-,ASSPGQGADGYT
TRBJ2-7,11,TRBV5-1,few,ASSRDRGHEQY
TRBJ2-7,13,TRBV7-2,few,ASSLGPGQTYEQY
TRBJ2-3,11,TRBV10-3,few,AIRGQSTDTQY
TRBJ1-1,11,TRBV18,-,ASSGTGDTEAF
TRBJ1-6,14,TRBV9,few,ASTRRDRAGGSPLH
TRBJ1-4,12,TRBV10-3,many,AISESQGNEKLF
TRBJ2-5,12,TRBV6-5,few,ASSYSKLQETQY
TRBJ2-3,12,TRBV7-2,-,ASSSGGFADTQY
TRBJ1-2,9,TRBV28,-,ASSQKRGYT
TRBJ2-3,13,TRBV6-5,-,ASRRASGGTDTQY
TRBJ2-3,14,TRBV9,-,ASSVAGTSATDTQY
TRBJ1-5,14,TRBV28,few,ASSPFGRTVNQPQH
TRBJ1-2,11,TRBV28,many,AIWDRGIYGYT
TRBJ1-4,15,TRBV5-4,-,ASSSTGRSATNEKLF
TRBJ2-3,13,TRBV5-4,-,ASSFRNPTSDTQY
TRBJ1-1,11,TRBV5-1,-,ASSLRWDTEAF
TRBJ1-2,11,TRBV18,-,ASSPGQYYGYT
TRBJ1-1,11,TRBV18,-,ASSPRTGPEAF
TRBJ1-6,12,TRBV9,few,ASSVETYRAPLH
TRBJ2-5,11,TRBV2,few,ASSGTGGETQY
TRBJ2-4,11,TRBV28,few,ASSYIAKNIQY
TRBJ1-4,10,TRBV29-1,-,SVGREGEKLF